The 4 T cell receptor beta chains reported below all come from one sample, sequenced in a study of beta chain features in type 1 diabetes. The investigators reverse transcribed all of the isolated RNA, so they sequenced expressed TCRB transcripts. Clones were read by immunoSEQ multiplex PCR, and TCRdb kept only the in-frame ones, dropping some. The sample carries under 300,000 clones, less than 35% recorded once. Specimen: central memory CD4+ T cells from blood. Every receptor here comes from a man aged 25-45 years in good health.

This clone was detected only a few times. The rearrangement uses TRBV11-3 and TRBJ2-3; 9 bases map to TRBD1. The CDR3 length is 15 residues. CDR1 and CDR2 (germline): SGHNT, YENEEA. With V trimmed by 5 bases and J by 3 bases, 6 bases remained unmatched. The CDR3 DNA sequence: TGTGCCAGCAGCCTTGGACAGGGGAGTACAGATACGCAGTATTTT. It yields the protein CASSLGQGSTDTQYF.

This clone was seen more than once but under ten times. This chain connects TRBV20-1 to TRBJ2-4; no firm D call. Germline lookup yields CDR1 DFQATT and CDR2 SNEGSKA (reference sequence). The CDR3 spans 11 residues. V was trimmed by 3 bases and J by 3 bases, leaving 3 bases between them. The CDR3 DNA is TGCAGTGCTAGTATCAAAAACATTCAGTACTTC. Its translation is CSASIKNIQYF.

J is TRBJ1-1 and V is TRBV30, with TRBD1 as a possible D gene (5 bases). There are 13 residues in the CDR3. Germline CDR1 is GTSNPN and CDR2 is SVGIG (reference sequence). Trimming left V 7 bases short and J 4 bases short, with 16 bases between. CDR3 nucleotides: TGTGCCTCAATGGCGGGACGAAGCACTGAAGCTTTCTTT. It specifies CASMAGRSTEAFF. The full variable domain, in which reference TRBV30 and TRBJ1-1 provide the parts outside the CDR3, is SQTIHQWPATLVQPVGSPLSLECTVEGTSNPNLYWYRQAAGRGLQLLFYSVGIGQISSEVPQNLSASRPQDRQFILSSKKLLLSDSGFYLCASMAGRSTEAFFGQGTRLTVV.

The rearrangement joins TRBV25-1 to TRBJ2-5, with 9 bases fitting TRBD1. The V gene end was trimmed by 3 bases and the J gene end by 6 bases; junction bases not matched to a gene: 8. Germline V gives CDR1 MGHDK, CDR2 SYGVNS. The CDR3 is 15 residues long. This CDR3 is CASSEPGTGQKTQYF. The CDR3 DNA reads as TGTGCCAGCAGTGAGCCTGGGACAGGGCAGAAGACCCAGTACTTC.